This T cell receptor beta chain was recovered during a study of blood T cell repertoires in COVID-19. Turning to the study itself: Acute and convalescent COVID-19 specimens originated in the United States, Italy and Spain. PBMCs, B-cell-depleted T cells, or T cells provided the cDNA or gDNA that made up the material.

Trimming shortened V by 5 bases and J by 11 bases, and 13 bases separated the two germline ends. The CDR3 has 11 amino acids. CDR1 MNHEY and CDR2 SVGEGT come from the germline V gene. Authors' processing steps: Amplification with reference gene primers provided the estimates of nucleated cell counts. The method was immunoSEQ multiplex PCR; TCRdb's version includes in-frame clones alone and lacks a portion of them. That table is the source of V, J and clone size, and D and trimming were worked out from the DNA. The sample comprises some 220,000 clones, roughly 84% of which are singletons, and 2.3% rests with the top ten.

Sequenced sample: peripheral blood. The origin of this receptor is a woman aged 55-70 years with acute or convalescent COVID-19. The chain recombines TRBV6-2 or TRBV6-3 with TRBJ2-7; D not resolved. CDR3 in DNA: TGTGCCAGCAGTGACGGCGGCCGGGAGTACTTC. As protein: CASSDGGREYF.